Listed below are T cell receptor beta chains from one sample, sequenced in a study of T cells in localized non-small cell lung cancer. Here immunoSEQ multiplex PCR was the method, and the copy in TCRdb shows in-frame clones only, minus some. Of tens of thousands of clones in the sample, roughly 87% are singletons; the top ten hold around 16%. The sequencing here drew on peripheral blood, taken before any cancer treatment. The receptors shown here come from a man between 40 and 69 years old with stage I squamous cell lung carcinoma. CDR3s include the opening cysteine and the closing phenylalanine or tryptophan. Each record gives: CDR3 DNA, CDR3 protein, clone size, D gene, V gene, J gene. D genes are given only for firm matches. Only some rows state a clone size, as once, few, many or a class for expanded clones.

cdr3_nt: TGTGCCAGCAGCGCCCGAACAGGGGCGAACACCGGGGAGCTGTTTTTT
cdr3_aa: CASSARTGANTGELFF
clone_size: few
d_call: TRBD1
v_call: TRBV9
j_call: TRBJ2-2

cdr3_nt: TGTGCCAGCAGCCCCGGAGGGAGGGGCTACGAGCAGTACTTC
cdr3_aa: CASSPGGRGYEQYF
clone_size: NA
d_call: TRBD2
v_call: TRBV9
j_call: TRBJ2-7

cdr3_nt: TGTGCCAGTAGTTTGGGACAGGGGGCCTCTGGGGCCAACGTCCTGACTTTC
cdr3_aa: CASSLGQGASGANVLTF
clone_size: NA
d_call: TRBD1
v_call: TRBV19
j_call: TRBJ2-6

cdr3_nt: TGTGCCAGCAGCTTACTGGGACTAGCGGGCACCGGGGAGCTGTTTTTT
cdr3_aa: CASSLLGLAGTGELFF
clone_size: NA
d_call: TRBD2
v_call: TRBV7-2
j_call: TRBJ2-2

cdr3_nt: TGTGCCAGCAGTGCAACCGGGACAGCGAATTCACCCCTCCACTTT
cdr3_aa: CASSATGTANSPLHF
clone_size: NA
d_call: TRBD1
v_call: TRBV6-5
j_call: TRBJ1-6

cdr3_nt: TGTGCCAGCAGTGAGTTGGGCAGGGGGAGTATCGGTGAAGCTTTCTTT
cdr3_aa: CASSELGRGSIGEAFF
clone_size: NA
d_call: TRBD1
v_call: TRBV2
j_call: TRBJ1-1

cdr3_nt: TGTGCCAGCAGCCTAGTATCGCAGGGGAGGTGGAGGAGAACTGAAGCTTTCTTT
cdr3_aa: CASSLVSQGRWRRTEAFF
clone_size: NA
d_call: NA
v_call: TRBV5-6
j_call: TRBJ1-1

cdr3_nt: TGCGCCAGCAACAGGGAGGCCCTCTCTGGGGCCAACGTCCTGACTTTC
cdr3_aa: CASNREALSGANVLTF
clone_size: NA
d_call: NA
v_call: TRBV5-1
j_call: TRBJ2-6

cdr3_nt: TGTGCCAGCAACAGTCCAGGGGCAACCTACGAGCAGTACTTC
cdr3_aa: CASNSPGATYEQYF
clone_size: NA
d_call: NA
v_call: TRBV6-6
j_call: TRBJ2-7

cdr3_nt: TGTGCCAGCACCACTGGACCTCCAGAGGCGGTCTATGGCTACACCTTC
cdr3_aa: CASTTGPPEAVYGYTF
clone_size: NA
d_call: NA
v_call: TRBV28
j_call: TRBJ1-2

cdr3_nt: TGTGCCAGCAGCTTGGGGGGTTCACCCCTCCACTTT
cdr3_aa: CASSLGGSPLHF
clone_size: few
d_call: NA
v_call: TRBV5-6
j_call: TRBJ1-6

cdr3_nt: TGTGCCAGCAGTCGCGGACGGTTTAATGAAAAACTGTTTTTT
cdr3_aa: CASSRGRFNEKLFF
clone_size: once
d_call: NA
v_call: TRBV27
j_call: TRBJ1-4

cdr3_nt: TGTGCCAGCAGCGCAAGCAGGGCGGGTAGCAATCAGCCCCAGCATTTT
cdr3_aa: CASSASRAGSNQPQHF
clone_size: NA
d_call: NA
v_call: TRBV7-6
j_call: TRBJ1-5

cdr3_nt: TGCAGCGTTCGAGAACAGGCCAACTATGGCTACACCTTC
cdr3_aa: CSVREQANYGYTF
clone_size: NA
d_call: NA
v_call: TRBV29-1
j_call: TRBJ1-2

cdr3_nt: TGTGCCAGCAGTCGGACTAGCGGGGGGTACAATGAGCAGTTCTTC
cdr3_aa: CASSRTSGGYNEQFF
clone_size: NA
d_call: TRBD2
v_call: TRBV6-5
j_call: TRBJ2-1

cdr3_nt: TGTGCCAGCAGTGAAGGACGAAACGGGGGGGCCAGGACCCAGTACTTC
cdr3_aa: CASSEGRNGGARTQYF
clone_size: NA
d_call: TRBD2
v_call: TRBV2
j_call: TRBJ2-5

cdr3_nt: TGTGCCAGCAGCTTTTCTCGGGGGCGCGGCGAGCAGTACTTC
cdr3_aa: CASSFSRGRGEQYF
clone_size: once
d_call: NA
v_call: TRBV11-2
j_call: TRBJ2-7

cdr3_nt: TGTGCCACCAGCAGAGATGGGGGGGAAAAACTGTTTTTT
cdr3_aa: CATSRDGGEKLFF
clone_size: NA
d_call: NA
v_call: TRBV15
j_call: TRBJ1-4

cdr3_nt: TGTGCCAGCAGCGTAGGCTGGATGAACACTGAAGCTTTCTTT
cdr3_aa: CASSVGWMNTEAFF
clone_size: NA
d_call: NA
v_call: TRBV9
j_call: TRBJ1-1

cdr3_nt: TGTGCCAGCAGTCCGCGGGGAGCCGGAATGGGTGGAAACACCATATATTTT
cdr3_aa: CASSPRGAGMGGNTIYF
clone_size: once
d_call: NA
v_call: TRBV11-2
j_call: TRBJ1-3

cdr3_nt: TGTGCCAGCAGACAGACAGGGGCCAGGCAGCCCCAGCATTTT
cdr3_aa: CASRQTGARQPQHF
clone_size: few
d_call: TRBD1
v_call: TRBV7-2
j_call: TRBJ1-5

cdr3_nt: TGTGCCAGTAGTATATCGAGGGGGTATAGCAATCAGCCCCAGCATTTT
cdr3_aa: CASSISRGYSNQPQHF
clone_size: few
d_call: NA
v_call: TRBV19
j_call: TRBJ1-5

cdr3_nt: TGTGCCAGCAGCTTCGACCTGGATTTCTATGGCTACACCTTC
cdr3_aa: CASSFDLDFYGYTF
clone_size: NA
d_call: NA
v_call: TRBV9
j_call: TRBJ1-2

cdr3_nt: TGTGCCAGCAGTTTCACGCCGGGCGGCTCCTACGAGCAGTACTTC
cdr3_aa: CASSFTPGGSYEQYF
clone_size: NA
d_call: NA
v_call: TRBV27
j_call: TRBJ2-7

cdr3_nt: TGCGCCAGCAGCTTGGGGTTTGGGGGTAACACTGAAGCTTTCTTT
cdr3_aa: CASSLGFGGNTEAFF
clone_size: NA
d_call: NA
v_call: TRBV5-1
j_call: TRBJ1-1